The entry that follows covers one TCR beta chain sequence. This entry belongs to a study of blood T cells in healthy people across ages. The CDR3 has 14 residues. Germline V gene data show CDR1 as SNHLY and CDR2 as FYNNEI. With a J-beta primer mix and a sample-barcoded 5' primer, a second PCR ran 7 to 11 cycles. TCRdb analysed the 5' RACE reads with MiXCR anew, one entry per CDR3 protein. The table records around 600,000 distinct CDR3 sequences, around half of them present only once. Sequencing was carried out using blood. The chain couples TRBV2 to TRBJ2-1; a possible D gene is TRBD1 (6 bases). The J call may be incorrect, as the DNA end agrees better with TRBJ2-7. This sequence originates from an elderly man in good health. CDR3 in amino acids: CASKTGNQYNEQYF. The CDR3 coding sequence is TGTGCCAGCAAAACAGGGAATCAGTACAATGAGCAGTACTTC.